The TCR beta chain under discussion was sequenced for a study of T cells in Graves' hyperthyroidism and ophthalmopathy (dated by TCRdb to between 2019 and 2020). Background for the entire study: Peripheral blood was sampled at the time of initial diagnosis, prior to any treatment. A discovery cohort of approximately 97 patients, 43 with Graves' ophthalmopathy and about 58 with stable Graves' hyperthyroidism, was used to find distinguishing TCR V-J signatures. An independent validation cohort of about 20 hyperthyroidism patients and some 15 patients who later progressed to ophthalmopathy tested prospective prediction of ophthalmopathy. The 100 discovery patients were divided at random into training and test sets in a 7:3 ratio. Thyroid tissue and blood T-cell repertoires from more than 5 Graves' hyperthyroidism patients were also compared in the study. After sampling, hyperthyroidism patients received methimazole starting at 30 mg daily, and ophthalmopathy patients received high-dose intravenous methylprednisolone. The paper describes TCR Vbeta CDR3 sequencing of about 140 peripheral blood samples, made up of approximately 40 ophthalmopathy patients, around 73 hyperthyroidism patients and some 17 progressor patients. Here is what the overall study found, with its caveats: In validation, progression to ophthalmopathy was predicted by the model with more than 65% sensitivity and around 76% specificity, a median of about 6 months before onset. No statistical method was used to set the sample size in advance, and investigators knew the group allocation. In cross-validation, a model built on a 13 V-J signature told ophthalmopathy apart from stable hyperthyroidism with roughly 87% sensitivity and around 84% specificity, and in testing the same model reached 80%/75%. Blood samples also contained most of the expanded thyroid clonotypes (frequency above 0.001), which suggests that blood repertoires may reflect thyroid immune responses.

TCR beta CDR3 regions were amplified from RNA transcripts. The first round of RT-PCR for the TCR CDR3 was performed with the HTBI primer set and the Qiagen OneStep RT-PCR kit. A second multiplex PCR round built the libraries, followed by size selection and purification. Paired-end sequencing of the libraries was performed with 100 bp reads on an Illumina HiSeq2000. Per the source publication's procedure: SOAPnuke was used to process the raw data, removing reads that contained adapters or uncalled bases, had a mean Phred below 15, or lacked an exact match to the constant primer or identifier. High-quality paired reads were merged using COPE v1.2.5, and each unique nucleotide sequence was defined as a clonotype. MiTCR v1.1 was used to align the clonotypes against IMGT TRBV, TRBD and TRBJ reference segments. Only V-J combinations with frequency above 0.0001, covering 98% to 99.2% of repertoires, were analysed. The TCS score was defined as the ratio of F50 (clonal expansion) to E x V (chaos), calculated using BLOSUM62-based TCRdist between CDR3 peptides within each V-J. Welch's t-statistics and random forest reduced around 550 V-J features to fewer than 15, which were used in a naive Bayes classifier (R e1071). TCRdb trimmed public reads at Q25 via fastp, called clones via MiXCR and kept in-frame beta chains. Every CDR3 protein is listed once, alongside the most common genes and DNA of its rows. These V and J calls derive from TCRdb rather than the authors' analysis. In this sample the table shows approximately 690,000 distinct CDR3 sequences, about 20% of which occur a single time. Clones ranked in the top ten supply 30% to 40% of the sample.

Moderately to severely active disease, a Clinical Activity Score of at least 3, a NOSPECS grade of at least 4, and a duration under 3 months were present in ophthalmopathy patients. The study excluded patients with uncontrolled infections, other autoimmune diseases, pregnancy or lactation. Clinical symptoms, serum thyroxine and TRAb, thyroid ultrasound, and orbital computed tomography formed the basis for the diagnoses. PBMCs were separated from under 12 ml of fresh peripheral blood using Ficoll-Paque density gradient centrifugation. Total RNA was extracted using Trizol reagent, and RNA quality was assessed on an Agilent 2100 Bioanalyzer. This clonotype was observed a handful of times. Its antigen is currently not known. Base qualities are missing; no much larger clone stands one base away. Counted from cysteine to phenylalanine, this CDR3 has 15 amino acids. Just the 45-base CDR3 DNA is kept, in frame starting at base 1. The germline V gene (reference sequence) supplies CDR1 LNHNV and CDR2 YYDKDF. The V end loses 4 bases and the J end loses 5 bases, and a stretch of 17 bases separates them.

This TCR was recovered from a young man with Graves' ophthalmopathy. The rearrangement joined TRBV15 to TRBJ2-5, with the D gene not clear enough to name. The material sequenced was blood. The bases are TGTGCCACCAGCATTACCTCCGGAAATACGGAGACCCAGTACTTC. Its protein product is CATSITSGNTETQYF.